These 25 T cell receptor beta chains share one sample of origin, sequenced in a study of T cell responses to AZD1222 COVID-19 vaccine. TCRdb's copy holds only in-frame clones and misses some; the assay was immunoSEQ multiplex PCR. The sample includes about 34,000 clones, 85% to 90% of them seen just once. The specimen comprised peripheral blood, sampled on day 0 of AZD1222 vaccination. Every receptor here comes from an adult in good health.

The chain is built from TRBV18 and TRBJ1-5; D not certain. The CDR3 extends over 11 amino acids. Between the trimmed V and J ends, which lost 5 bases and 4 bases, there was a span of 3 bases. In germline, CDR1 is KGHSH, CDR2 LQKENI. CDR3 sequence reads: CASSLNQPQHF. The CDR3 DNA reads TGTGCCAGCTCATTAAATCAGCCCCAGCATTTT.

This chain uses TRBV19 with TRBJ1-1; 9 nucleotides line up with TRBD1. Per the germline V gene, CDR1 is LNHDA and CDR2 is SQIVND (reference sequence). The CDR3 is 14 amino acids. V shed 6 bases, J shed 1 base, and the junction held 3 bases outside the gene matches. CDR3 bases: TGTGCCAGTAGACTACAGGGGGCGAACACTGAAGCTTTCTTT. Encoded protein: CASRLQGANTEAFF.

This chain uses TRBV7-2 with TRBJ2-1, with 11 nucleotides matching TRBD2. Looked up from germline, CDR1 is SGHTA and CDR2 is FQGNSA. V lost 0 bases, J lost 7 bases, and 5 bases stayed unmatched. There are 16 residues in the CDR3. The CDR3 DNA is TGTGCCAGCAGCTTAGCGTCTAGCGGGAGGCTTAATGAGCAGTTCTTC. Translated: CASSLASSGRLNEQFF.

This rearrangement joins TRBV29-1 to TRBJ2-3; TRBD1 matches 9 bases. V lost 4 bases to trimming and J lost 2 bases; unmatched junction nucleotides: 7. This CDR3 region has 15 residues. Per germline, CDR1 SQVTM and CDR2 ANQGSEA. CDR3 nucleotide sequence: TGCAGCGTTGCCCGGACAGGGGATCCCACAGATACGCAGTATTTT. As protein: CSVARTGDPTDTQYF.

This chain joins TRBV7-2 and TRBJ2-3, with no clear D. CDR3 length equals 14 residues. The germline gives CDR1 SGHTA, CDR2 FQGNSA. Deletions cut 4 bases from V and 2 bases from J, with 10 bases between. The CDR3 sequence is CASSSYSYTDTQYF. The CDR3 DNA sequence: TGTGCCAGCAGCTCCTATTCGTACACAGATACGCAGTATTTT.

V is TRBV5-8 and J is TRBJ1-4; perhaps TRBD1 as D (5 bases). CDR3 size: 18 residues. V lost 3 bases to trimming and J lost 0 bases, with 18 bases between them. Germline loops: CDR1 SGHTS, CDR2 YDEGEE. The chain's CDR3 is CASSSGVAQGATNEKLFF. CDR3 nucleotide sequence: TGTGCCAGCAGCTCCGGCGTTGCTCAGGGTGCAACTAATGAAAAACTGTTTTTT.

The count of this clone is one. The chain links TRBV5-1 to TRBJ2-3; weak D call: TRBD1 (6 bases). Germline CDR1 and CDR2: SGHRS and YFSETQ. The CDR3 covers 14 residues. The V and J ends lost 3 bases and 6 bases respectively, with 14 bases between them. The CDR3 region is CASSSTGQGDTQYF. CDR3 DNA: TGCGCCAGCAGCTCTACAGGGCAAGGGGATACGCAGTATTTT.

The CDR3 reads CSVFDGDREFGEQYF. CDR3 coding DNA: TGCAGCGTTTTCGACGGGGACAGGGAGTTCGGCGAGCAGTACTTC. The chain employs TRBV29-1 and TRBJ2-7; 9 bases fit TRBD1. From germline, CDR1 is SQVTM and CDR2 ANQGSEA. V shed 5 bases, J shed 6 bases, and the junction held 14 bases outside the gene matches. The length of the CDR3 is 15 residues.

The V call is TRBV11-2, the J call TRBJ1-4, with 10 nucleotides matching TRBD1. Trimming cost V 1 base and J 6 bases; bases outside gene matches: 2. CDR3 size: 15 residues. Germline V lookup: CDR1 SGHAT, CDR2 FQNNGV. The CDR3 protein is CASSLVGTGDEKLFF. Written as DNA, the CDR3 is TGTGCCAGCAGCTTAGTCGGGACAGGGGATGAAAAACTGTTTTTT.

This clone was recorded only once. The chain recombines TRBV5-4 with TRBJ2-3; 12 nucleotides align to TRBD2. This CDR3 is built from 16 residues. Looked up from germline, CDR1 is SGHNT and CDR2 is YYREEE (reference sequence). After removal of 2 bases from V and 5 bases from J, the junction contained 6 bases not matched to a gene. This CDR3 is CASSFGLAGIIDTQYF. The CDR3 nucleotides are TGTGCCAGCAGCTTTGGACTAGCGGGGATCATAGATACGCAGTATTTT.

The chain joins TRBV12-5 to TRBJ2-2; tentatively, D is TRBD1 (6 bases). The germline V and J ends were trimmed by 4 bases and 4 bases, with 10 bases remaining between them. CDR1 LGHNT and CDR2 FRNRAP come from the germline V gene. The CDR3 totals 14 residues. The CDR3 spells CASGWGTPTGELFF. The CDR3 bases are TGTGCTAGTGGTTGGGGGACACCCACCGGGGAGCTGTTTTTT.

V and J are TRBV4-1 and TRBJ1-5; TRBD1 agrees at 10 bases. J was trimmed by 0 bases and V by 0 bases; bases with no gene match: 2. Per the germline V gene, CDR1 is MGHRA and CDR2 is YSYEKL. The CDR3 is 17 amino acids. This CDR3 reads CASSQEGQGYSNQPQHF. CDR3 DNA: TGCGCCAGCAGCCAAGAGGGACAGGGGTATAGCAATCAGCCCCAGCATTTT.

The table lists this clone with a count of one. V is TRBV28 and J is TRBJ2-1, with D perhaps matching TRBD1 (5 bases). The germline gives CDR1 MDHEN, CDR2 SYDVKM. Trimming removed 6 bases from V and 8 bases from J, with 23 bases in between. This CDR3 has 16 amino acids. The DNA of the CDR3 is TGTGCCAGCAGCTCATCGCAGGGAAGTCGGACCGATGAGCAGTTCTTC. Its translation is CASSSSQGSRTDEQFF.

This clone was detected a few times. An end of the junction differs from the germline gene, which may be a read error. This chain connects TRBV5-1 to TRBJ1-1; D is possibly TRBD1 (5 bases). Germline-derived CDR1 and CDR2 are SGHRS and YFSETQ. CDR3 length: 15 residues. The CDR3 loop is CASSHWGGQNPEAFF. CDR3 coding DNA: TGCGCCAGCAGCCACTGGGGCGGCCAGAACCCTGAAGCTTTCTTT.

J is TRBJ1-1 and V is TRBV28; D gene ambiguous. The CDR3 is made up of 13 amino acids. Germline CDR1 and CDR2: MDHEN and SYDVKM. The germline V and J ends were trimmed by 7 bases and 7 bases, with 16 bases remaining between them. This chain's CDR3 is CASKPGSSVEAFF. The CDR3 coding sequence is TGTGCCAGCAAACCGGGCAGTAGTGTTGAAGCTTTCTTT.

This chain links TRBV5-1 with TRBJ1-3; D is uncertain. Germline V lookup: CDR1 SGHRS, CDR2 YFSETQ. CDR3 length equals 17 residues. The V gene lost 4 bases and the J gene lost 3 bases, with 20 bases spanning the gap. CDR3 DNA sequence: TGCGCCAGCAGCCCCCGGGCAGGAGAGGCAGGTGGAAACACCATATATTTT. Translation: CASSPRAGEAGGNTIYF.

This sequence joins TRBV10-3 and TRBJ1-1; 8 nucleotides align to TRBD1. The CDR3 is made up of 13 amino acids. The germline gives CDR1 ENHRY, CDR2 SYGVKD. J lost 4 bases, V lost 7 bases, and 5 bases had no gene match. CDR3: CAIMTGTGTEAFF. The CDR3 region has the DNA TGTGCCATCATGACAGGGACAGGCACTGAAGCTTTCTTT.

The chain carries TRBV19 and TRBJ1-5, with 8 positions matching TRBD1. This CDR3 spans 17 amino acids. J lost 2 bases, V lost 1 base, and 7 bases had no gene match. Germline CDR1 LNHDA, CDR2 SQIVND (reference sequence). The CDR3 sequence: CASSIADRGYGNQPQHF. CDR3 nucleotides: TGTGCCAGTAGTATAGCCGACAGGGGCTATGGCAATCAGCCCCAGCATTTT.

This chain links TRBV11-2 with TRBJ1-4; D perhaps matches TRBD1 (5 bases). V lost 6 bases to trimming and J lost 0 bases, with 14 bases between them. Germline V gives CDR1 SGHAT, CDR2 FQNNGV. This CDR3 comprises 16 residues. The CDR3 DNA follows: TGTGCCAGCAGGACAGTACGGGGGGCAACTAATGAAAAACTGTTTTTT. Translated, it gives CASRTVRGATNEKLFF.

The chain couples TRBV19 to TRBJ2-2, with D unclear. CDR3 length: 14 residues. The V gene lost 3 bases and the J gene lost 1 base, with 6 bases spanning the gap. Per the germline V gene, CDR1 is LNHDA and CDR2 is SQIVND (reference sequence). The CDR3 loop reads CASSILENTGELFF. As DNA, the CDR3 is TGTGCCAGTAGTATCCTCGAGAACACCGGGGAGCTGTTTTTT.

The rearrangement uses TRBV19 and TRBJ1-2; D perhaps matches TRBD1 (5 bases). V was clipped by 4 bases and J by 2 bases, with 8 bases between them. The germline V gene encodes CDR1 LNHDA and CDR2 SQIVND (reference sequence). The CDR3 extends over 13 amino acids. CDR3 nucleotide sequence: TGTGCCAGTAGTAAATCAGGGAACTATGGCTACACCTTC. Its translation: CASSKSGNYGYTF.

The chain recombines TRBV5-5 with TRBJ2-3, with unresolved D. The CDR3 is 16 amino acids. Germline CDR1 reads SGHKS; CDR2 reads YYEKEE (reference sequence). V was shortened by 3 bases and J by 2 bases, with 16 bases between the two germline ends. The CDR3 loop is CASSSSFTRNTDTQYF. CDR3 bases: TGTGCCAGCAGCTCCTCATTCACACGGAACACAGATACGCAGTATTTT.

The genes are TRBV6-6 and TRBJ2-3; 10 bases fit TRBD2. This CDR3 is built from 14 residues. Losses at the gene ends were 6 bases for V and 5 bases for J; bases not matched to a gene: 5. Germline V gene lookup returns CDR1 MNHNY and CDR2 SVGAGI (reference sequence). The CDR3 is CASSSGGGLDTQYF. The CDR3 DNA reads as TGTGCCAGCAGCAGCGGGGGGGGCTTAGATACGCAGTATTTT.

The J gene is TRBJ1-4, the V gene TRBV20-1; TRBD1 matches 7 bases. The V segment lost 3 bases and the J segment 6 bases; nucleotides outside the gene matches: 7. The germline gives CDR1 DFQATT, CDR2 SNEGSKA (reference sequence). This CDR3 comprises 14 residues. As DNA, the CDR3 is TGCAGTGCTAGTACCCAGGGGGGGGATGAAAAACTGTTTTTT. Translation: CSASTQGGDEKLFF.

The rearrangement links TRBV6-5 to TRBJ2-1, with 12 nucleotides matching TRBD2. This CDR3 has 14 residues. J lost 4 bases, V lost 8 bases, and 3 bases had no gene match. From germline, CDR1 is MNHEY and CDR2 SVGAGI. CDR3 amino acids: CASQTSGRYNEQFF. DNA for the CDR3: TGTGCCAGCCAGACTAGCGGGAGATACAATGAGCAGTTCTTC.